This TCR beta chain derives from a study of cytomegalovirus exposure and HLA in healthy donors. Whole-study context: Researchers found that approximately 85% of 398 genotyped donors fell within the Caucasian-associated ancestry cluster. Findings and caveats of the study: A further, later analysis showed that HLA-associated TCR beta chains (compared with equally common others) were more clonally expanded.

Primers: 60 Vbeta forward and 13 Jbeta reverse. Clones were read by immunoSEQ multiplex PCR, and TCRdb kept only the in-frame ones, dropping some. This table holds 250,000 to 350,000 clones, about 80% found once. Trimming cost V 5 bases and J 5 bases, with 13 bases left between them. Germline V lookup: CDR1 LGHNT, CDR2 FRNRAP. The CDR3 covers 13 residues. In regard to this clone: The antigen is undetermined.

The receptor's source is a girl aged 2 to 10 in good health and CMV-seronegative. The chain is built from TRBV12-5 and TRBJ2-7; tentatively, D is TRBD1 (6 bases). The sequencing sample was made of PBMCs. The CDR3 loop reads CASGRQGFDEQYF. CDR3 in DNA: TGTGCTAGTGGTCGGCAGGGGTTCGACGAGCAGTACTTC.